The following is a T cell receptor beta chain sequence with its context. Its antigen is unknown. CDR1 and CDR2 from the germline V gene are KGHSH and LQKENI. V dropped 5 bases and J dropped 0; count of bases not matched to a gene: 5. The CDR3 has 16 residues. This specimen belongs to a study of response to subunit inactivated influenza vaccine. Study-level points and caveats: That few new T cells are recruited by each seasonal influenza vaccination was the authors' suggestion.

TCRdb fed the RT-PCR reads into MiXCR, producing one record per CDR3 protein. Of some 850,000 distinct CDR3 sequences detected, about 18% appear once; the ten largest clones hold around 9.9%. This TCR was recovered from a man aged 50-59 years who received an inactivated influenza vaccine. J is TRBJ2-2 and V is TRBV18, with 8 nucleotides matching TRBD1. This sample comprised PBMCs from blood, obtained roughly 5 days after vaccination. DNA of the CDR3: TGTGCCAGCTCAAGAGGACAGGGAACGAACACCGGGGAGCTGTTTTTT. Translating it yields CASSRGQGTNTGELFF.